This is a list of T cell receptor beta chains from one sample in a study of chemoradiotherapy in HPV16-positive cancers. Sequenced by immunoSEQ multiplex PCR; TCRdb stores in-frame clones only, minus some. This repertoire shows over 9,000 clones, approximately 72% found once; its top ten account for about 38%. The sample consisted of tumor tissue, taken from a patient who underwent chemoradiotherapy. All receptors derive from a human donor with HPV-associated anogenital cancer. Both conserved end residues are part of each CDR3. D genes are given only for firm matches. Where a row states a size, it is once, few, many or the class of an expanded clone; other rows omit it.

clone_size	v_call	j_call	d_call	cdr3_nt	cdr3_aa
few	TRBV5-1	TRBJ1-5	NA	TGCGCCAGCAGCTTGCTGGGCGGCAATCAGCCCCAGCATTTT	CASSLLGGNQPQHF
NA	TRBV19	TRBJ2-1	TRBD2	TGTGCCAGTAGGGGAAGCGGGAGGGCCCGTACTCGAAACAATGAGCAGTTCTTC	CASRGSGRARTRNNEQFF
few	TRBV11-2	TRBJ2-1	NA	TGTGCCAGCAGCTTAGCAGGGGTCTTAAATGAGCAGTTCTTC	CASSLAGVLNEQFF
NA	TRBV7-3	TRBJ1-1	NA	TGTGCCAGCAGCGTGGACTTTAACACTGAAGCTTTCTTT	CASSVDFNTEAFF
NA	TRBV11-3	TRBJ2-2	NA	TGTGCCAGCAGCTTCTTGACAGGCGCCTACCCCGGGGAGCTGTTTTTT	CASSFLTGAYPGELFF
NA	TRBV28	TRBJ2-7	NA	TGTGCCAGCAAACTACGATACGAGCAGTACTTC	CASKLRYEQYF
once	TRBV7-2	TRBJ2-2	TRBD1	TGTGCCAGCAAAACCGGGACAGGGGTGGTCGGGGAGCTGTTTTTT	CASKTGTGVVGELFF
NA	TRBV10-3	TRBJ1-2	NA	TGTGCCATCAGTGAGTCGATTGGTGCGCCCTATGGCTACACCTTC	CAISESIGAPYGYTF
NA	TRBV11-3	TRBJ2-3	TRBD2	TGTGCCAGCAGCTTAGAGACCCGGGGGGGCCCAGATACGCAGTATTTT	CASSLETRGGPDTQYF
once	TRBV30	TRBJ2-3	NA	TGTGCCTGGAGACTCACGGGCCTTAGCACAGATACGCAGTATTTT	CAWRLTGLSTDTQYF
NA	TRBV28	TRBJ1-3	NA	TGTGCCAGCACCAGCACAAGCTCTGGAAACACCATATATTTT	CASTSTSSGNTIYF
NA	TRBV19	TRBJ1-1	NA	TGTGCCAGTAGGACAGGACCGGGGACTGAAGCTTTCTTT	CASRTGPGTEAFF
few	TRBV19	TRBJ2-2	NA	TGTGCCAGTAAGTCAGGGACGAACACCGGGGAGCTGTTTTTT	CASKSGTNTGELFF
NA	TRBV11-3	TRBJ2-5	NA	TGTGCCAGCAACGCAGGGCGGTTGGGGGAGACCCAGTACTTC	CASNAGRLGETQYF
NA	TRBV19	TRBJ2-5	TRBD1	TGTGCCAGTAGGAGACAGGGGGCTTCAGAGACCCAGTACTTC	CASRRQGASETQYF
NA	TRBV7-9	TRBJ1-1	NA	TGTGCCAGCAGCATCTCAGGGATTCCTGAAGCTTTCTTT	CASSISGIPEAFF
NA	TRBV5-1	TRBJ2-3	TRBD1	TGCGCCAGCAGCGACAGGGGCGGTAGCACAGATACGCAGTATTTT	CASSDRGGSTDTQYF
few	TRBV18	TRBJ2-3	TRBD2	TGTGCCAGCCAAGGGCCGAGCGGGGGCGGAGATACGCAGTATTTT	CASQGPSGGGDTQYF
few	TRBV6-4	TRBJ2-3	NA	TGTGCCAGCAGTAACAGGGTGACAGATACGCAGTATTTT	CASSNRVTDTQYF
few	TRBV4-3	TRBJ2-1	TRBD2	TGCGCCAGCAGCCAGACCTCAGCGGGAGGTTCTTCCTACAATGAGCAGTTCTTC	CASSQTSAGGSSYNEQFF
NA	TRBV29-1	TRBJ2-2	NA	TGCAGCGCAGGAGGCGGACGGGGTTGGGACACCGGGGAGCTGTTTTTT	CSAGGGRGWDTGELFF
NA	TRBV5-4	TRBJ1-2	NA	TGTGCCAGCAGCTTTACAGGGCGGAGGGCACTTGGCTACACCTTC	CASSFTGRRALGYTF
NA	TRBV5-1	TRBJ2-3	NA	TGCGCCAGCAGCTTGGATCTGAGGCCAGATACGCAGTATTTT	CASSLDLRPDTQYF
NA	TRBV7-2	TRBJ2-2	TRBD2	TGTGCCAGCAGCTTAAATTTCGGGGGGGCGCGGACCGGGGAGCTGTTTTTT	CASSLNFGGARTGELFF
NA	TRBV7-8	TRBJ1-1	NA	TGTGCCAGCAGCTTAGCGCGGATTCGGACTGAAGCTTTCTTT	CASSLARIRTEAFF
NA	TRBV4-3	TRBJ2-7	NA	TGCGCCAGCAGCCAAGTGCAGGGCTGGGAGCAGTACTTC	CASSQVQGWEQYF
NA	TRBV13	TRBJ2-5	NA	TGTGCCAGCAGCGCTGGGGACTGGGGGCAGGAGACCCAGTACTTC	CASSAGDWGQETQYF
NA	TRBV28	TRBJ1-3	TRBD1	TGTGCCACGCGCAGGGGGCCTGGAAACACCATATATTTT	CATRRGPGNTIYF
once	TRBV19	TRBJ1-1	NA	TGTGCCAGTATGGGGGAGGACACTGAAGCTTTCTTT	CASMGEDTEAFF
NA	TRBV11-2	TRBJ2-7	NA	TGTGCCAGCAGCGGAGCAGTCTACTACGAGCAGTACTTC	CASSGAVYYEQYF
NA	TRBV2	TRBJ2-3	NA	TGTGCCAGCATTGAGGAGGCGGGGAAGGGCGCAGATACGCAGTATTTT	CASIEEAGKGADTQYF
NA	TRBV7-8	TRBJ2-7	NA	TGTGCCAGCAGCTTAGATCTAGCATCCTACGAGCAGTACTTC	CASSLDLASYEQYF
NA	TRBV11-3	TRBJ2-5	TRBD2	TGTGCCAGCAGCTTAGTTGCTAGCGGGACCGGTAAAGAGACCCAGTACTTC	CASSLVASGTGKETQYF
NA	TRBV4-3	TRBJ2-5	NA	TGCGCCAGCAGCCAAGATCGTTCAGAAGAGACCCAGTACTTC	CASSQDRSEETQYF
NA	TRBV6-6	TRBJ1-5	NA	TGTGCCACCACCTTGGGGGAGTATAGCAATCAGCCCCAGCATTTT	CATTLGEYSNQPQHF
NA	TRBV7-9	TRBJ1-4	NA	TGTGCCAGCAGCTTAGGGTCGAATGAAAAACTGTTTTTT	CASSLGSNEKLFF
NA	TRBV29-1	TRBJ2-2	TRBD1	TGCAGCGTTGAGGACAGGTCTCCCGGGGAGCTGTTTTTT	CSVEDRSPGELFF
once	TRBV19	TRBJ2-1	TRBD2	TGTGCCAGTAGTATCGTCCCCGGGACTAGCGCATACAATGAGCAGTTCTTC	CASSIVPGTSAYNEQFF
NA	TRBV11-2	TRBJ2-1	TRBD2	TGTGCCAGCAGACGTCTTGGCGGGAGGACGGGCAATGAGCAGTTCTTC	CASRRLGGRTGNEQFF
NA	TRBV4-1	TRBJ1-2	TRBD1	TGCGCCAGCAGGCACGGCAGGGGGCTAGGTGGCTACACCTTC	CASRHGRGLGGYTF
NA	TRBV30	TRBJ2-3	TRBD1	TGTGCCTGGAGACAAGGACAGGGAATATCAGATACGCAGTATTTT	CAWRQGQGISDTQYF
NA	TRBV10-3	TRBJ2-5	TRBD1	TGTGCCATAAGACAGGGGAACTGGGAGACCCAGTACTTC	CAIRQGNWETQYF
NA	TRBV9	TRBJ1-6	TRBD1	TGTGCCAGCAGCGTGGGGGACAGGGGAAATTCACCCCTCCACTTT	CASSVGDRGNSPLHF
NA	TRBV7-9	TRBJ1-2	NA	TGTGCCAGCAGCCCCCTGGCAGGGTTTGGTCATGGCTACACCTTC	CASSPLAGFGHGYTF
NA	TRBV11-3	TRBJ2-5	NA	TGTGCCAGCAGAAACCTGGGAATAGCGGAAGAGACCCAGTACTTC	CASRNLGIAEETQYF
few	TRBV2	TRBJ2-5	NA	TGTGCCAGCAGCAGGGACACCAAAGAGACCCAGTACTTC	CASSRDTKETQYF
NA	TRBV21-1	TRBJ1-6	NA	TGTGCCAGCAGCCCCCCGGCCCGCAGAGTAATTAATTCACCCCTCCACTTT	CASSPPARRVINSPLHF